This TCR beta chain derives from a study of blood T cell repertoires in COVID-19. Sequencing was performed with immunoSEQ multiplex PCR; in TCRdb, only in-frame clones are kept and a portion is missing. Counted here are 200,000 or so clones, roughly 90% occurring once; the ten biggest clones make up 2% to 2.5%. CDR3 length: 14 residues. Germline CDR1 reads SGHTA; CDR2 reads FQGTGA. Trimming took 5 bases from V and 4 from J; bases not matched to a gene: 8. This clone was counted a few times. This receptor was taken from a woman between 45 and 65 years old with acute or convalescent COVID-19. The sample comprised peripheral blood. The genes are TRBV7-3 and TRBJ2-7; 7 bases are shared with TRBD1. The CDR3 region is CASSRDRERYEQYF. The CDR3 coding sequence is TGTGCCAGCAGCCGCGACAGGGAGAGGTACGAGCAGTACTTC. The full variable domain, completed using reference TRBV7-3 and TRBJ2-7, is GAGVSQTPSNKVTEKGKYVELRCDPISGHTALYWYRQSLGQGPEFLIYFQGTGAADDSGLPNDRFFAVRPEGSVSTLKIQRTERGDSAVYLCASSRDRERYEQYFGPGTRLTVT.